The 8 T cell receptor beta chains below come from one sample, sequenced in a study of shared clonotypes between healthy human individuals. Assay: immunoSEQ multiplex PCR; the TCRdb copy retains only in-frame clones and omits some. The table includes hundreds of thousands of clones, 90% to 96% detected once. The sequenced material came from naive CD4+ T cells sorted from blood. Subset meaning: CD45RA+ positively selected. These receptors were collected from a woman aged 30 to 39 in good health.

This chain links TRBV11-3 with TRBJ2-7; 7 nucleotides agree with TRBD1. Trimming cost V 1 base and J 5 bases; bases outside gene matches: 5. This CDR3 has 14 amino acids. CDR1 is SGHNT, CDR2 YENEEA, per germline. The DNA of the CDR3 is TGTGCCAGCAGCTTAGGAGGGGGCGCCCACGAGCAGTACTTC. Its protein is CASSLGGGAHEQYF. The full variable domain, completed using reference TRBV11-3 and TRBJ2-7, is EAGVVQSPRYKIIEKKQPVAFWCNPISGHNTLYWYLQNLGQGPELLIRYENEEAVDDSQLPKDRFSAERLKGVDSTLKIQPAELGDSAVYLCASSLGGGAHEQYFGPGTRLTVT.

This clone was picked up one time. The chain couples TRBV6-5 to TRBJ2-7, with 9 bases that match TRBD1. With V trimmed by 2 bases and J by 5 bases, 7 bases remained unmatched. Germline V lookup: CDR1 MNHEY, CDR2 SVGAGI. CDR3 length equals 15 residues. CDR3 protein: CASSYGQGLVHEQYF. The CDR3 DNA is TGTGCCAGCAGTTACGGACAGGGGCTTGTCCACGAGCAGTACTTC.

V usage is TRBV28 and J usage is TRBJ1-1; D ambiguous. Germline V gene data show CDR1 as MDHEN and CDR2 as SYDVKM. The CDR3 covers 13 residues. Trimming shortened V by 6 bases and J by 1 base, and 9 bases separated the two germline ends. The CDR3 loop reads CASSGPRNTEAFF. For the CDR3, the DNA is TGTGCCAGCAGCGGACCTAGGAACACTGAAGCTTTCTTT.

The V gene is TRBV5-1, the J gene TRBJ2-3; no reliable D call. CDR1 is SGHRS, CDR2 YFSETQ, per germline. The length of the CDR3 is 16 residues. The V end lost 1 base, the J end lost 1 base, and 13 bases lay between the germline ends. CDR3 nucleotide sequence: TGCGCCAGCAGCTTGTACCCTCCTGATGGCACAGATACGCAGTATTTT. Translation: CASSLYPPDGTDTQYF.

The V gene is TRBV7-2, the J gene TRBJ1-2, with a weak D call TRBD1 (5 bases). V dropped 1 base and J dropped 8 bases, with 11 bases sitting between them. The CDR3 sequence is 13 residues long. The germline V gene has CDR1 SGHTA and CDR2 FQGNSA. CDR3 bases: TGTGCCAGCAGCTTAGTTGGGGGTGGCGGCTACACCTTC. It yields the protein CASSLVGGGGYTF.

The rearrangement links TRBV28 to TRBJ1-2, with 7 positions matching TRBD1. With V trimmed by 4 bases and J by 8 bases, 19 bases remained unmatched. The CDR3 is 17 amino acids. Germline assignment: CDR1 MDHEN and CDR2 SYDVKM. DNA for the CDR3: TGTGCCAGCAGTTCATCAGGGGGAGCCGGCCTTTGGGGGGGCTACACCTTC. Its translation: CASSSSGGAGLWGGYTF.

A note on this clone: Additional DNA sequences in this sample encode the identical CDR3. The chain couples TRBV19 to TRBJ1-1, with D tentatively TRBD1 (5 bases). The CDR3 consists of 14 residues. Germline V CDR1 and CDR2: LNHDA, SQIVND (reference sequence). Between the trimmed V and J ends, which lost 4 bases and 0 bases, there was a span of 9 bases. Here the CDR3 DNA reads TGTGCCAGTAGTAACCCAGGGCTGAACACTGAAGCTTTCTTT. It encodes CASSNPGLNTEAFF.

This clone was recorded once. The CDR3, as DNA: TGTGCCTGGGACCCGGATCCTCAAGGAGCTTTCTTT. This translates into CAWDPDPQGAFF. This chain links TRBV30 with TRBJ1-1, with D unresolved. The CDR3 totals 12 residues. Per germline, CDR1 GTSNPN and CDR2 SVGIG (reference sequence). V lost 5 bases to trimming and J lost 10 bases, with 17 bases between them.